Shown below are 10 T cell receptor beta chains from a single sample sequenced in a study of cytomegalovirus exposure and HLA in healthy donors. 60 Vbeta and 13 Jbeta primers were used in PCR. Data came from immunoSEQ multiplex PCR; TCRdb stores just in-frame clones and leaves some out. The sample lists about 180,000 clones; 75% to 85% were seen once. The sequencing sample was made of PBMCs. Receptors were obtained from a man aged 18 to 29 in good health and CMV-seronegative.

This chain joins TRBV6-4 and TRBJ1-2; possibly TRBD1 for D (5 bases). Between the trimmed V and J ends, which lost 6 bases and 0 bases, there was a span of 11 bases. The CDR3 is 14 residues long. Per germline, CDR1 MRHNA and CDR2 SNTAGT. This CDR3 reads CASSPTAANYGYTF. CDR3 DNA sequence: TGTGCCAGCAGCCCGACAGCTGCTAACTATGGCTACACCTTC.

CDR3 DNA sequence: TGTGCCAGCAGCAGGGGCAACTATGGCTACACCTTC. This encodes CASSRGNYGYTF. The chain carries TRBV11-3 and TRBJ1-2, with TRBD1 as a possible D gene (5 bases). V was pared by 5 bases and J by 2 bases, with 6 bases between. This CDR3 is built from 12 residues. Germline CDR1 is SGHNT and CDR2 is YENEEA.

The table lists this clone with a few counts. J is TRBJ1-1 and V is TRBV7-9; no reliable D call. There are 13 residues in the CDR3. Germline CDR1 reads SEHNR; CDR2 reads FQNEAQ (reference sequence). V lost 2 bases, J lost 4 bases, and 8 bases lay in between. For the CDR3, the DNA is TGTGCCAGCAGCTTAAGAGGGTTCACTGAAGCTTTCTTT. Translation: CASSLRGFTEAFF. The full variable domain, in which reference TRBV7-9 and TRBJ1-1 provide the parts outside the CDR3, is DTGVSQNPRHKITKRGQNVTFRCDPISEHNRLYWYRQTLGQGPEFLTYFQNEAQLEKSRLLSDRFSAERPKGSFSTLEIQRTEQGDSAMYLCASSLRGFTEAFFGQGTRLTVV.

There are a few counts of this clone. This chain uses TRBV9 with TRBJ2-2, with D perhaps matching TRBD2 (7 bases). This CDR3 is 17 amino acids long. CDR1 is SGDLS and CDR2 is YYNGEE in the germline V gene. V shed 4 bases and J shed 1 base, with 17 bases lying between them. Here the CDR3 DNA reads TGTGCCAGCAGCCCTTCCGGGGGGCGGGAGAACACCGGGGAGCTGTTTTTT. Encoded protein: CASSPSGGRENTGELFF.

V gene TRBV25-1 combines with J gene TRBJ1-5, with 7 bases matching TRBD1. CDR3 length: 13 residues. Germline trimming cut 6 bases from V and 9 bases from J; bases unmatched to any gene: 8. Germline assignment: CDR1 MGHDK and CDR2 SYGVNS. DNA for the CDR3: TGTGCCAGCAGCCAGGGGGGTTCACGGCCCCAGCATTTT. It is translated as CASSQGGSRPQHF.

Note on this clone: Mismatch with germline at one junction end may stem from a read error. The chain combines TRBV6-5 with TRBJ1-2, with TRBD1 identical over 7 bases. CDR1 and CDR2 from the germline V gene are MNHEY and SVGAGI. This CDR3 contains 15 residues. Written as DNA, the CDR3 is TGTGCCAGCAGTTCTTACAGACAGGGTAACTATGGCTACCCCTTC. Protein sequence: CASSSYRQGNYGYPF.

The genes are TRBV6-6 and TRBJ1-3; D gene unclear. Germline CDR1 MNHNY, CDR2 SVGAGI (reference sequence). V was clipped by 2 bases and J by 0 bases, with 11 bases between them. This CDR3 comprises 16 residues. As DNA, the CDR3 is TGTGCCAGCAGTTACGGTATGGGGAGCTCTGGAAACACCATATATTTT. Its translation: CASSYGMGSSGNTIYF.

The chain has TRBV29-1 and TRBJ1-4; D is undetermined. The V gene lost 5 bases and the J gene lost 8 bases, with 12 bases spanning the gap. CDR1 is SQVTM and CDR2 is ANQGSEA in the germline V gene. CDR3 length: 12 residues. DNA for the CDR3: TGCAGCGTTCAGAGTGGAGAGGAAAAACTGTTTTTT. Translating gives CSVQSGEEKLFF.

The chain uses TRBV6-6 and TRBJ2-7; D possibly corresponds to TRBD2 (6 bases). The germline V gene has CDR1 MNHNY and CDR2 SVGAGI (reference sequence). CDR3 size: 16 residues. V was cut by 2 bases and J by 2 bases, with 16 bases left in between. DNA of the CDR3: TGTGCCAGCAGTTACAGAGACTGGGGCGGGACCTACGAGCAGTACTTC. Amino acid sequence: CASSYRDWGGTYEQYF.

The rearrangement links TRBV5-8 to TRBJ2-7, with 9 bases fitting TRBD1. CDR3 length: 14 residues. Germline trimming cut 2 bases from V and 7 bases from J; bases unmatched to any gene: 7. Germline-derived CDR1 and CDR2 are SGHTS and YDEGEE. The CDR3 spells CASSLLQGAGEQYF. In nucleotides, the CDR3 is TGTGCCAGCAGCTTATTACAGGGGGCGGGTGAGCAGTACTTC.